A single sample gave rise to the 2 T cell receptor beta chains below, sequenced in a study of patients and donors after allogeneic stem cell transplantation. Each CDR3 protein gets one entry after TCRdb re-called the RT-PCR reads with MiXCR. The sample carries about 200,000 distinct CDR3 sequences, roughly 40% recorded once. Sequencing was done on a sample of blood, either unsorted or a sorted T cell fraction (not recorded which). These receptors all come from a human donor who was either an allogeneic HSCT recipient or a stem cell or donor lymphocyte infusion donor (not recorded which). It is not recorded whose cells these are; they may come from a transplant donor.

The V and J genes are TRBV24-1 and TRBJ2-3, with D possibly matching TRBD2 (6 bases). The CDR3 sequence is 13 residues long. Germline assignment: CDR1 KGHDR and CDR2 SFDVKD. The V end was cut by 12 bases, the J end by 3 bases, with 15 bases between. CDR3 DNA sequence: TGTGCCTCCGGAGGGGCGGGGACAGATACGCAGTATTTT. It encodes CASGGAGTDTQYF.

This chain joins TRBV7-9 and TRBJ2-1; 8 nucleotides line up with TRBD1. The CDR3 consists of 16 residues. Trimming at V came to 5 bases and at J to 2 bases, leaving 8 bases not matched to a gene. CDR1 is SEHNR and CDR2 is FQNEAQ in the germline V gene (reference sequence). CDR3 residues: CASSGLTGETYNEQFF. CDR3 sequence (DNA): TGTGCCAGCAGCGGATTGACAGGGGAAACCTACAATGAGCAGTTCTTC.